The T cell receptor beta chain described here comes from a study of cytomegalovirus exposure and HLA in healthy donors. Germline assignment: CDR1 SGHRS and CDR2 YFSETQ. The germline V and J ends were trimmed by 0 bases and 6 bases, with 13 bases remaining between them. This CDR3 is 15 amino acids long. Study outcomes and limitations: DRB1 showed the most TCR associations and HLA-C the fewest in a later analysis, as rates varied by HLA locus. Association of a missense DCLRE1C variant with TCR beta V- and J-gene trimming was reported in a later analysis.

PCR employed 60 Vbeta and 13 Jbeta primers. Original methodology: It was a later analysis that counted approximately 81 million unique TCR beta chains, of which roughly 11 million were shared. Method: immunoSEQ multiplex PCR; TCRdb's copy keeps in-frame clones and lacks some. V, J and clone size were drawn from that table, and D and trimming were deduced from the DNA. This repertoire includes around 53,000 clones. Comments on this clone: Its matching antigen is unknown.

The gene calls are TRBV5-1 and TRBJ1-3; D unclear. Sequences were obtained from PBMCs. The sequence was obtained from a male donor in good health and CMV-seropositive. CDR3 region: CASSLEGAGINTIYF. CDR3 coding DNA: TGCGCCAGCAGCTTGGAGGGTGCCGGGATAAACACCATATATTTT.